This TCR beta chain was found in a study of CD8 T cells in ankylosing spondylitis. Notes on the study in general: It appeared that ankylosing spondylitis blood was characterized by a TCR beta motif of about 8 highly homologous variants.

The CDR3 length is 15 residues. Germline CDR1 reads PRHDT; CDR2 reads FYEKMQ (reference sequence). Trimming at V came to 4 bases and at J to 8 bases, leaving 7 bases not matched to a gene. Regarding this clonotype: The antigen is unknown.

TCRdb processed the 5' RACE reads anew with MiXCR; each CDR3 protein has one entry. This table holds fewer than 180,000 distinct CDR3 sequences, around two fifths found once. The genes are TRBV13 and TRBJ1-6, with 8 bases aligning to TRBD1. The clonotype originates from a male donor with ankylosing spondylitis. Sequencing used synovial fluid, either unsorted or a sorted T cell fraction (not recorded which). The CDR3 DNA reads as TGTGCCAGCAGCTACTACAGGGGGAGGCATTCACCCCTCCACTTT. It yields the protein CASSYYRGRHSPLHF.